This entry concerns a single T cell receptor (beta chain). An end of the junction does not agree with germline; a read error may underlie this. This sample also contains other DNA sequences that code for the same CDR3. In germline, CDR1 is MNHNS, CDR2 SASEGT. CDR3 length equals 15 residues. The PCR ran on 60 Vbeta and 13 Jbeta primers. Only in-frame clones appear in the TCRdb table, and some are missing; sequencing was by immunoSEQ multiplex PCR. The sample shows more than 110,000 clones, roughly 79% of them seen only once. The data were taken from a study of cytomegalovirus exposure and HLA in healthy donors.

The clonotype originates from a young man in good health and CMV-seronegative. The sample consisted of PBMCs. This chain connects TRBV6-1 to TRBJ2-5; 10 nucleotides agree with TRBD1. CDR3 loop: CASSDRTGGPQTQYF. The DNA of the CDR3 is TGTGCCAGTAGTGATCGGACAGGGGGGCCCCAAACCCAGTACTTC.